This T cell receptor beta chain appears in the sequencing data of a study of blood T cell repertoires in COVID-19 (dated by TCRdb to 2020 to 2022). The study in broad terms: Samples covering the acute and convalescent phases of COVID-19 were provided by collaborators in the United States, Italy and Spain. The material from the prospective study consisted of cDNA or gDNA derived from T cells, B-cell-depleted T cells, or PBMCs. The dataset comprised deeply sampled blood TCRbeta repertoires from subjects exposed to, actively infected with, or recovered from COVID-19. A freely available public database, intended as a resource for researchers studying the immune response to SARS-CoV-2, is where the repertoires were released. Samples were obtained from the ongoing ImmuneRACE study (first 160 participants) and from 1,254 subjects provided by 6 global collaborators. A de-identified subject ID, COVID-19 status, age in years and sex were almost always included in the sample metadata. Where HLA class I and class II types were available, the types were taken from metadata supplied by the sample provider, not from assay-based typing.

What the study reported, not specific to this receptor: The amount of clinical and demographic metadata varied by source and participant and was provided uncurated.

Cut back by 6 bases and 3 bases, the V and J ends lie 16 bases apart. There are 15 amino acids in the CDR3, from cysteine to phenylalanine inclusive. This entry keeps only the CDR3 DNA: 45 bases, framed from base 1. In the germline V gene, CDR1 corresponds to SGHTA and CDR2 to FQGTGA. Each collaborating institution followed its own protocols to collect whole blood in K2EDTA tubes. For TCRbeta analysis, collaborators shipped samples in one of three forms: frozen whole blood, isolated PBMCs, or DNA extracted from either of those sample types. Comments on this clone: It lacks a known antigen. There are no base qualities to consult, and no much larger clone falls within one base.

TCRbeta CDR3 regions were amplified from genomic DNA by means of the immunoSEQ Assay, a bias-controlled multiplex PCR. In the source study's methods: Within the assay, amplification of reference gene primers was used to estimate how many nucleated cells each sample contained. Sequence reads were collapsed and filtered to measure the absolute abundance of every unique TCRbeta CDR3 rearrangement. For each sample, productive Simpson clonality was calculated as the square root of Simpson's diversity index over productive rearrangements. As stored in TCRdb, this immuneACCESS dataset retains in-frame rearrangements with V and J assigned. A fraction of the clones does not appear; measured against another copy, unresolved V genes explain less than half of the discrepancy, and the remainder lacks a known reason. V, J and clone size are those of that table, while D and trimming were read from the DNA. The sample table holds about 62,000 clones, of which roughly 89% were seen once. The ten largest make up 5% to 7% of the sample.

What was sequenced was peripheral blood. The sequence was obtained from a human donor in a cohort sampled during active COVID-19. The chain is encoded by TRBV7-3 joined to TRBJ2-3; a tentative D call is TRBD2 (6 bases match). This receptor carries the CDR3 CASRSGRGSTDTQYF. The nucleotides are TGTGCCAGCAGGTCAGGCCGGGGGTCTACAGATACGCAGTATTTT.